This T cell receptor beta chain was documented in a study of blood T cell repertoires in COVID-19 (dated by TCRdb to the early 2020s). Concerning the study at large: Collaborator samples came from the United States, Italy and Spain and covered acute and convalescent phases of COVID-19. The material from the prospective study consisted of cDNA or gDNA derived from T cells, B-cell-depleted T cells, or PBMCs. The dataset comprised deeply sampled blood TCRbeta repertoires from subjects exposed to, actively infected with, or recovered from COVID-19. A freely available public database, intended as a resource for researchers studying the immune response to SARS-CoV-2, is where the repertoires were released. The samples were drawn from two sources: the first 160 participants of the ongoing ImmuneRACE study, and 950 to 1,500 subjects contributed by 6 global collaborators. A de-identified subject ID, COVID-19 status, age in years and sex were almost always included in the sample metadata. Where HLA class I and class II types were available, the types were taken from metadata supplied by the sample provider, not from assay-based typing.

Notes on this clone: The target of this receptor is not known. There are no base qualities to consult, and no much larger clone falls within one base.

Trimming removed 5 bases from V and 5 bases from J, leaving 15 bases between the germline ends. The germline V gene provides CDR1 MNHEY and CDR2 SVGAGI. CDR3 length: 14 amino acids, cysteine to phenylalanine. Only the CDR3 part of the read is kept: 42 bases, read in frame from the first base. On the study overall, not on this receptor specifically: The amount of clinical and demographic metadata varied by source and participant and was provided uncurated.

Samples from volunteer blood donors who had recovered from COVID-19 were contributed by a second Seattle source. The collaborating institutions used their own protocols to collect whole blood in K2EDTA tubes. For TCRbeta analysis, collaborators shipped samples as frozen whole blood, isolated PBMCs, or DNA extracted from either of those sample types. The immunoSEQ Assay, a bias-controlled multiplex PCR, was used to amplify TCRbeta CDR3 regions from genomic DNA. Per the original workflow: Within the assay, amplification of reference gene primers was used to estimate how many nucleated cells each sample contained. Sequence reads were collapsed and filtered to measure the absolute abundance of every unique TCRbeta CDR3 rearrangement. For each sample, productive Simpson clonality was calculated as the square root of Simpson's diversity index across productive rearrangements. TCRdb took this table from immuneACCESS and kept in-frame rearrangements with V and J called. Such tables lack part of the clones; where checked against another copy, unresolved V genes explain under half of the gap, and the rest is unexplained. The D gene and trimming were derived from the DNA, and the V and J assignments and clone size from that table. In all, the sample holds some 130,000 clones, and roughly 84% of those were seen once. The ten largest account for around 12% of the sample.

Recombination linked TRBV6-5 to TRBJ1-1, with no confidently assigned D gene. The sequenced material came from peripheral blood. The receptor was derived from a woman aged 25 to 39 who had recovered from COVID-19. The CDR3 in this case is CASSKEAGMTEAFF. The nucleotide sequence reads as follows: TGTGCCAGCAGTAAGGAGGCGGGGATGACTGAAGCTTTCTTT.